This T cell receptor (beta chain) was obtained from a study of blood T cell repertoires in COVID-19. Study-level background: The study drew acute and convalescent COVID-19 samples from the United States, Italy and Spain. The analysed material was cDNA or gDNA that came from T cells, B-cell-depleted T cells, or PBMCs.

The CDR3 covers 18 residues. Sequenced by immunoSEQ multiplex PCR; TCRdb stores in-frame clones only, minus some. The table records around 69,000 clones, roughly 87% of them present only once. The sequencing sample was made of peripheral blood. The gene calls are TRBV7-5 and TRBJ1-2; TRBD1 is the table's D call, not checked against the DNA. TRBV7-5 is reported as a pseudogene. The sequence came from a woman aged 45 to 65 with active COVID-19. CDR3 DNA: TGTGCCAGAAGCTTAGTAGACCCTGACCCGGACAGAGACTATGGCTACACCTTC. Amino acids: CARSLVDPDPDRDYGYTF.